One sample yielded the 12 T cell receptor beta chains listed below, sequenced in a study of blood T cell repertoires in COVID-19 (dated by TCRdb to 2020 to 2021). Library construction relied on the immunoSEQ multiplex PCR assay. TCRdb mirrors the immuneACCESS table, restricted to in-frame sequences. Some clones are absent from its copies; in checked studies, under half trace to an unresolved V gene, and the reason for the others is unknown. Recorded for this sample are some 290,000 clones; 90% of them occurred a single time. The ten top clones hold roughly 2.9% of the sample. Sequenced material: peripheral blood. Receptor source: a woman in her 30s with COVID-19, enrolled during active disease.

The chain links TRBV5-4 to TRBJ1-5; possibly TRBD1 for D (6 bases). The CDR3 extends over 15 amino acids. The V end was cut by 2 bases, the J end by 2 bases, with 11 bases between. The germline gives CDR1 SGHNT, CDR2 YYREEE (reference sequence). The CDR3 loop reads CASSFTRQGNQPQHF. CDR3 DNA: TGTGCCAGCAGCTTTACCCGACAGGGCAATCAGCCCCAGCATTTT.

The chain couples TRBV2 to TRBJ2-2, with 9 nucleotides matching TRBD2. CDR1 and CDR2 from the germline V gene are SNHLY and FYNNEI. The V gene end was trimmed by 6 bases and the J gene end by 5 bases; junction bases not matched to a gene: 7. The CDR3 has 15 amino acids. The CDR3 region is CASRKREVHTGELFF. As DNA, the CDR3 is TGTGCCAGCAGGAAGCGGGAGGTACATACCGGGGAGCTGTTTTTT.

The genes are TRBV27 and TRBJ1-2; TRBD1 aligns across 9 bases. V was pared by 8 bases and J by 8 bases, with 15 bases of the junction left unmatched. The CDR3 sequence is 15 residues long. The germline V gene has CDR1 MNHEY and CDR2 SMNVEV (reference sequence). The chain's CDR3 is CASGDRASPVGGYTF. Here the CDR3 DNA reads TGTGCCAGCGGGGACAGGGCATCTCCTGTCGGGGGCTACACCTTC.

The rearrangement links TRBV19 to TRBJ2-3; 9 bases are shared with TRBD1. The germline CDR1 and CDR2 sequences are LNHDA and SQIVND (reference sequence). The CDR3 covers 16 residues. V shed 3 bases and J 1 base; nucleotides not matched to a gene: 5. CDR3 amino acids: CASSITRDRGTDTQYF. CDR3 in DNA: TGTGCCAGTAGTATCACCAGGGACAGGGGCACAGATACGCAGTATTTT. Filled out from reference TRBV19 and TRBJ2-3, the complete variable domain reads DGGITQSPKYLFRKEGQNVTLSCEQNLNHDAMYWYRQDPGQGLRLIYYSQIVNDFQKGDIAEGYSVSREKKESFPLTVTSAQKNPTAFYLCASSITRDRGTDTQYFGPGTRLTVL.

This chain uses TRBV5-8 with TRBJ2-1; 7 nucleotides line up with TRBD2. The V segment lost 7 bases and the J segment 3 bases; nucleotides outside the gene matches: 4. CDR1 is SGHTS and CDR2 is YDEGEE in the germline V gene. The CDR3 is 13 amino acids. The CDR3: CASLGTNYNEQFF. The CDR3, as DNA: TGTGCCAGCCTCGGGACTAACTACAATGAGCAGTTCTTC.

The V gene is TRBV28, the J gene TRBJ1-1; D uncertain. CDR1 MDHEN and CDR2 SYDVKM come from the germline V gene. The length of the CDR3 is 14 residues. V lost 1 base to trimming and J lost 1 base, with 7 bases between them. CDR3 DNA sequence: TGTGCCAGCAGTTTATTTGAGAGGAACACTGAAGCTTTCTTT. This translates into CASSLFERNTEAFF. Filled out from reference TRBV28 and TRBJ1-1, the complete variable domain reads DVKVTQSSRYLVKRTGEKVFLECVQDMDHENMFWYRQDPGLGLRLIYFSYDVKMKEKGDIPEGYSVSREKKERFSLILESASTNQTSMYLCASSLFERNTEAFFGQGTRLTVV.

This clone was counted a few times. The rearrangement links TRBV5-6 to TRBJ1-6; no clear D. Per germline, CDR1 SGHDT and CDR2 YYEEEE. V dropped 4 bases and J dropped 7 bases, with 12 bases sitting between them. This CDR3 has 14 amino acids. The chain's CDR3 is CASSGLKPNSPLHF. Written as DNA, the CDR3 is TGTGCCAGCAGCGGACTGAAGCCCAATTCACCCCTCCACTTT.

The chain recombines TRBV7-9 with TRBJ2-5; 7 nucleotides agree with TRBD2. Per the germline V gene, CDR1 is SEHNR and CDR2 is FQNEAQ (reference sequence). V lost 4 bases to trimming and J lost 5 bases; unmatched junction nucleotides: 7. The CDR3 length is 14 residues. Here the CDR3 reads CASSSRGGEETQYF. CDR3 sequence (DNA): TGTGCCAGCAGCTCCCGGGGAGGGGAGGAGACCCAGTACTTC. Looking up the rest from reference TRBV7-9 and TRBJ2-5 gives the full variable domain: DTGVSQNPRHKITKRGQNVTFRCDPISEHNRLYWYRQTLGQGPEFLTYFQNEAQLEKSRLLSDRFSAERPKGSFSTLEIQRTEQGDSAMYLCASSSRGGEETQYFGPGTRLLVL.

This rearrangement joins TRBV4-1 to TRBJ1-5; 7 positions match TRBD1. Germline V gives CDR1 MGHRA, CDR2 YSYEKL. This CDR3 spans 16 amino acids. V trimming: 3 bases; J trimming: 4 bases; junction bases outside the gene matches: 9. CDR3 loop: CASSQRTGAWNQPQHF. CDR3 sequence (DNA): TGCGCCAGCAGCCAGAGAACAGGGGCCTGGAATCAGCCCCAGCATTTT.

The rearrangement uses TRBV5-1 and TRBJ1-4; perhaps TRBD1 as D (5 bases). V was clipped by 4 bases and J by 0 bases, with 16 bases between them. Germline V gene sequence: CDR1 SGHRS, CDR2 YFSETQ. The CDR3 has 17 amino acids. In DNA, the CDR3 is TGCGCCAGCAGCCCGGAACCGGACACCGCAACTAATGAAAAACTGTTTTTT. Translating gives CASSPEPDTATNEKLFF. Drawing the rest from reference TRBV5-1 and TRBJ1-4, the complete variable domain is KAGVTQTPRYLIKTRGQQVTLSCSPISGHRSVSWYQQTPGQGLQFLFEYFSETQRNKGNFPGRFSGRQFSNSRSEMNVSTLELGDSALYLCASSPEPDTATNEKLFFGSGTQLSVL.

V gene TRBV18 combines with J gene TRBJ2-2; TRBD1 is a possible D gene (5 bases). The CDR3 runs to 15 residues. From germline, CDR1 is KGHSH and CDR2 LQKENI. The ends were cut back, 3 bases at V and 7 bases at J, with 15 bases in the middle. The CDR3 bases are TGTGCCAGCTCACCGGCAGGGCCGTCGGGCGGGGAGCTGTTTTTT. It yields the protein CASSPAGPSGGELFF. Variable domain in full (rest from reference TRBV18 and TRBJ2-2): NAGVMQNPRHLVRRRGQEARLRCSPMKGHSHVYWYRQLPEEGLKFMVYLQKENIIDESGMPKERFSAEFPKEGPSILRIQQVVRGDSAAYFCASSPAGPSGGELFFGEGSRLTVL.

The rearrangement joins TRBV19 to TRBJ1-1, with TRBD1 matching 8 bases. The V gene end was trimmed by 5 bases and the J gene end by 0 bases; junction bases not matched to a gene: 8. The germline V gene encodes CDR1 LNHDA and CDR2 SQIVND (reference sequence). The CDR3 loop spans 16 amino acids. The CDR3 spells CASSLNMDRVNTEAFF. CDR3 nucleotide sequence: TGTGCCAGTAGTTTAAACATGGACAGGGTGAACACTGAAGCTTTCTTT.